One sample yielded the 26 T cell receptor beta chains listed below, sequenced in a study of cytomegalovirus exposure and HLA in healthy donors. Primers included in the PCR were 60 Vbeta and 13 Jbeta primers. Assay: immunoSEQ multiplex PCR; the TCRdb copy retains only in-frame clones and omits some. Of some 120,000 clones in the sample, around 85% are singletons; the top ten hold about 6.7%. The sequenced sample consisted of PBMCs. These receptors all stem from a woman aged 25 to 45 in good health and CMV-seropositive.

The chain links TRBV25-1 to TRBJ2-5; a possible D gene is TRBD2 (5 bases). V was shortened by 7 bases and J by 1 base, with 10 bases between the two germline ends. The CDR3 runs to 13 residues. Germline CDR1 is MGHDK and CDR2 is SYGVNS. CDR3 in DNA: TGTGCCAGCACCACCGAGGGCCAAGAGACCCAGTACTTC. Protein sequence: CASTTEGQETQYF.

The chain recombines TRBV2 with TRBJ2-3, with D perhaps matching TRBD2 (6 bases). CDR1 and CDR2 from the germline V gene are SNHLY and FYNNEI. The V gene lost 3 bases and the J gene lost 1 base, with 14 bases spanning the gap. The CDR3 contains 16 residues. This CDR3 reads CASSDRERPGTDTQYF. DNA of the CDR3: TGTGCCAGCAGTGACCGGGAGAGGCCGGGCACAGATACGCAGTATTTT.

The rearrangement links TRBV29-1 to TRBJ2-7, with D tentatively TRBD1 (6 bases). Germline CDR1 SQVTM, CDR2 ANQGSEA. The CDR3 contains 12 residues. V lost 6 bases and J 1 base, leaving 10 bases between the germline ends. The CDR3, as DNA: TGCAGCGTCGCAGGGGATTCCTACGAGCAGTACTTC. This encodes CSVAGDSYEQYF.

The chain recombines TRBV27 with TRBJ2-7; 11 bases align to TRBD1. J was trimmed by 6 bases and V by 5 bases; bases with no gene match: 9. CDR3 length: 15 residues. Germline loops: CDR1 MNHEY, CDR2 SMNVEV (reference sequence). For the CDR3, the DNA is TGTGCCAGCAGTCACCCCCCCGGGACAGGGGGCGAGCAGTACTTC. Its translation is CASSHPPGTGGEQYF.

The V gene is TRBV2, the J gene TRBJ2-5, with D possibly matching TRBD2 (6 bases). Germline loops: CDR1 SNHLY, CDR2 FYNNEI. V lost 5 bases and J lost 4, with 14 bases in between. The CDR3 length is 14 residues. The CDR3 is CASSLGGGSETQYF. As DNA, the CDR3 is TGTGCCAGCAGTCTGGGTGGGGGGTCAGAGACCCAGTACTTC.

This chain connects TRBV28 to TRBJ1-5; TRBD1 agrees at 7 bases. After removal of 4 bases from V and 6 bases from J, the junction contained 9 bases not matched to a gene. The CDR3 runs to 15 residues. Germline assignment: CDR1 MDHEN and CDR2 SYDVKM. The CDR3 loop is CASSWYRQGGQPQHF. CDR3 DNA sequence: TGTGCCAGCAGTTGGTACCGACAGGGTGGTCAGCCCCAGCATTTT. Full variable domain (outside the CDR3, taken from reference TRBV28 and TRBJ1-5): DVKVTQSSRYLVKRTGEKVFLECVQDMDHENMFWYRQDPGLGLRLIYFSYDVKMKEKGDIPEGYSVSREKKERFSLILESASTNQTSMYLCASSWYRQGGQPQHFGDGTRLSIL.

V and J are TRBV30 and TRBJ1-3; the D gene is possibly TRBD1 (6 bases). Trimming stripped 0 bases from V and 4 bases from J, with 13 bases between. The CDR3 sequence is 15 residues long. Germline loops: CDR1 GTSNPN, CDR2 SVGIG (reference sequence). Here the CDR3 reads CAWSVQGRGGNTIYF. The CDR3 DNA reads TGTGCCTGGAGTGTACAGGGTCGGGGAGGAAACACCATATATTTT.

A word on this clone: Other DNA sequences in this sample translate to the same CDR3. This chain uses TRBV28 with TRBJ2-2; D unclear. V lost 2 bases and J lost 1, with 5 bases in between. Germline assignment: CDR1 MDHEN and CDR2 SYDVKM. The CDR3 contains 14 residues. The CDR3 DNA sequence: TGTGCCAGCAGTTTAGGCGGGAACACCGGGGAGCTGTTTTTT. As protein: CASSLGGNTGELFF.

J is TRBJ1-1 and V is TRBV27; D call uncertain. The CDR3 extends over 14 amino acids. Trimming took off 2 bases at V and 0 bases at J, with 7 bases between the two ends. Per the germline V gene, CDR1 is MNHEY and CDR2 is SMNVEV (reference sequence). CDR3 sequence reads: CASSLSLMNTEAFF. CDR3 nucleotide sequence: TGTGCCAGCAGTTTAAGCCTTATGAACACTGAAGCTTTCTTT.

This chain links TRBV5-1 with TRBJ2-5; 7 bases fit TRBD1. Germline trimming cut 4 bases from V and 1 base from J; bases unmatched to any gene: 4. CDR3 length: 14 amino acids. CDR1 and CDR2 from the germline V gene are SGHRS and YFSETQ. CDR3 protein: CASSPGTAQETQYF. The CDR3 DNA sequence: TGCGCCAGCAGCCCCGGGACAGCCCAAGAGACCCAGTACTTC.

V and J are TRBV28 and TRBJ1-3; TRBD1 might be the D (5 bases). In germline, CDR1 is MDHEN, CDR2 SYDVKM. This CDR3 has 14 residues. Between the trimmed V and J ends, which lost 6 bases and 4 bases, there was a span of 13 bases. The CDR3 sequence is CASSLRQWGNTIYF. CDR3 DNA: TGTGCCAGCAGCTTGAGACAGTGGGGAAACACCATATATTTT.

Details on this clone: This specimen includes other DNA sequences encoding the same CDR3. CDR3 DNA sequence: TGTGCCAGCAGCCCCGGCGGAGGCACTGAAGCTTTCTTT. Its translation is CASSPGGGTEAFF. The rearrangement links TRBV5-8 to TRBJ1-1; D call uncertain. Germline V gene lookup returns CDR1 SGHTS and CDR2 YDEGEE. Trimming took 4 bases from V and 4 from J, leaving 11 bases between them. The CDR3 loop spans 13 amino acids.

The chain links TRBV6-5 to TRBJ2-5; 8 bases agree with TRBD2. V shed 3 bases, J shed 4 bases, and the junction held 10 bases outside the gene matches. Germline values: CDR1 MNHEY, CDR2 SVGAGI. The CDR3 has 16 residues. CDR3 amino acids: CASSYSGGSGGETQYF. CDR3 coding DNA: TGTGCCAGCAGTTATTCGGGCGGGAGCGGGGGAGAGACCCAGTACTTC.

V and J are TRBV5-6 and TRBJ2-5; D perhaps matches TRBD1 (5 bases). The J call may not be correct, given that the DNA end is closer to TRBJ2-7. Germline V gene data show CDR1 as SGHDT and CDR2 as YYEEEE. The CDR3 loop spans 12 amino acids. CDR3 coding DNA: TGTGCCAGCAGCCAGTCAGGGCCCGAGCAGTACTTC. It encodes CASSQSGPEQYF.

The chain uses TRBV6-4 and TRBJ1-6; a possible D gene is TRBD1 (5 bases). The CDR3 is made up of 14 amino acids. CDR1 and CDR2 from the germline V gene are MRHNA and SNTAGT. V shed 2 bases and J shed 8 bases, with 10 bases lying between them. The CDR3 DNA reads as TGTGCCAGCAGTGACGGGGGAGGGCATTCACCCCTCCACTTT. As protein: CASSDGGGHSPLHF.

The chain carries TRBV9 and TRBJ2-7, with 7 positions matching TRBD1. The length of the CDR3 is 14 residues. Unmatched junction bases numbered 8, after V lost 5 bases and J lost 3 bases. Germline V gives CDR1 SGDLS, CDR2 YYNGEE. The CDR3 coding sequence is TGTGCCAGCAGTCCGACAGGGACCCTCTACGAGCAGTACTTC. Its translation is CASSPTGTLYEQYF.

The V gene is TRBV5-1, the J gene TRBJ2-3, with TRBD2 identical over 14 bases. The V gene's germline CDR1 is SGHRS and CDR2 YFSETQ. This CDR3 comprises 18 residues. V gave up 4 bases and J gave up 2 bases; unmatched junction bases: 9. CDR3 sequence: CASSLTPGLAGVTDTQYF. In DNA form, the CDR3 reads TGCGCCAGCAGCCTTACGCCGGGACTAGCGGGGGTCACAGATACGCAGTATTTT.

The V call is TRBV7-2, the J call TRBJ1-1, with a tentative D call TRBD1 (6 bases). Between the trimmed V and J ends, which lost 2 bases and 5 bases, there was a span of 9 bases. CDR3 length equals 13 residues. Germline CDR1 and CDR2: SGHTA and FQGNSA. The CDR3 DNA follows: TGTGCCAGCAGCTTAAGGGGGAGTACTGAAGCTTTCTTT. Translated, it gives CASSLRGSTEAFF.

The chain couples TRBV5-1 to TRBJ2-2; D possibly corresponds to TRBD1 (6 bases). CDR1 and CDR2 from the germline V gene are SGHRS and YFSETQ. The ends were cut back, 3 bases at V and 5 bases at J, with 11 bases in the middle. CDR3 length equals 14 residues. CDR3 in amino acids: CASSSVTGTGELFF. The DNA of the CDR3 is TGCGCCAGCAGCTCTGTCACAGGGACCGGGGAGCTGTTTTTT.

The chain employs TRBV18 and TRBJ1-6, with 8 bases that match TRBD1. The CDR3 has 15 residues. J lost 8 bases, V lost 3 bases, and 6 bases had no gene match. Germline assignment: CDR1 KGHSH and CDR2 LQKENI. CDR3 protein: CASSPIRGLDSPLHF. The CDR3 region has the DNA TGTGCCAGCTCACCGATCAGGGGGCTAGATTCACCCCTCCACTTT.

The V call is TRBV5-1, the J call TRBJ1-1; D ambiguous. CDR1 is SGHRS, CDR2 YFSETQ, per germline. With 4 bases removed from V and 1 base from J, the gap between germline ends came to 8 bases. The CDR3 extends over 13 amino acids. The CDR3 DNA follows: TGCGCCAGCAGCGAGATTCCGAACACTGAAGCTTTCTTT. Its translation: CASSEIPNTEAFF.

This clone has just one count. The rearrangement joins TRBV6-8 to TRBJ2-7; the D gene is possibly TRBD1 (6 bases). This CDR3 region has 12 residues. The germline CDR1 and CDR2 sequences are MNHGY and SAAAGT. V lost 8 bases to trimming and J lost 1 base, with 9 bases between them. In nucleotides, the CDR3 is TGTGCCAGCCAAGGGGGTTCCTACGAGCAGTACTTC. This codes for CASQGGSYEQYF.

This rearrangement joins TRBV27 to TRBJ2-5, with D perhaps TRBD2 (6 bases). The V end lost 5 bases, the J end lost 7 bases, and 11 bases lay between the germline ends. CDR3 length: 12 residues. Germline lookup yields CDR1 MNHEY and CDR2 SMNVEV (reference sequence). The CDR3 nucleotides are TGTGCCAGCAGTATCGCGGGGAGGACCCAGTACTTC. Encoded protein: CASSIAGRTQYF.

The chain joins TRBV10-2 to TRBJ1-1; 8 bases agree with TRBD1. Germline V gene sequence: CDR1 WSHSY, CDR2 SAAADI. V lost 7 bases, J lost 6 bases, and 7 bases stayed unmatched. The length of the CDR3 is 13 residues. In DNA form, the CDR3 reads TGCGCCAGCAAATGGACAGGGAGCGCTGAAGCTTTCTTT. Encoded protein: CASKWTGSAEAFF.

The CDR3 here is CASGRETQYF. The CDR3 region has the DNA TGTGCCAGCGGCAGGGAGACCCAGTACTTC. This chain connects TRBV7-2 to TRBJ2-5, with D hard to call. Trimming removed 8 bases from V and 5 bases from J, with 6 bases in between. The CDR3 runs 10 residues. The germline V gene encodes CDR1 SGHTA and CDR2 FQGNSA.

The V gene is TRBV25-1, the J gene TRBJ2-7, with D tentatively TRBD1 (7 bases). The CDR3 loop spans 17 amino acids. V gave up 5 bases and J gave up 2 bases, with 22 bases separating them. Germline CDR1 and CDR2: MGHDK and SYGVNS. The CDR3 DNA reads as TGTGCCAGCAGTCCCCATTCAGGGGGGCAGGGAGCCTACGAGCAGTACTTC. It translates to CASSPHSGGQGAYEQYF.